This T cell receptor (beta chain) was recorded in a study of identical twins (dated by TCRdb to 2016 to 2017). In terms of the full investigation: To test whether fetal clonotypes persist, this study deep-sequenced TCR alpha and beta repertoires from monozygotic twins, from unrelated adults of various ages, and from cord blood. Replicate twin experiments were performed at different times using different library preparation protocols to rule out contamination. The paper as a whole reports these results and caveats: In beta out-of-frame sequences, excess twin sharing was weaker, because having fewer shared sequences lowered the signal-to-noise ratio. Because the same donors could not be followed over many years, conclusions were based on cross-sectional statistical analysis. Compared with coincidental sharing between unrelated individuals, out-of-frame TCR alpha sequences shared between twins had an excess of sequences with low generation probability. Abundant cord blood beta clonotypes carried fewer insertions; young adult naive repertoires showed a weaker similar trend, while memory repertoires showed none. Zero-insertion analyses could be partly confounded by invariant T cells such as MAIT and iNKT, although diverse VJ usage argued against such confounding for most clonotypes. Recombination models systematically underestimated out-of-frame TCR alpha sharing in monozygotic twins but agreed with sharing between unrelated individuals.

All donors were healthy Caucasians. Of note for this clonotype: Its antigen specificity is not known. Base qualities are not recorded, but no much larger clone differs from it by a single base.

Library construction relied on 5' RACE. Reads for this sample came from an Illumina HiSeq 2000. Template switching added a universal primer binding site, and the final cDNA carried a unique molecular identifier that allowed TCR cDNA molecules to be counted accurately. First-strand cDNA for TCR alpha and beta chains was synthesized from specific primers in the conserved constant-segment region. To control for contamination, every cDNA library carried two barcodes: a SMART-Mk sample barcode plus Illumina barcodes. TruSeq adapter sequences along with Illumina sample barcodes were introduced in two successive PCR steps. Sequencing of the TCR alpha and beta cDNA libraries was done on the Illumina HiSeq platform using custom primers. The study's processing was this. MiGEC processed the raw reads to extract unique molecular identifiers, while MiXCR was used to determine the CDR3 positions. For each individual, recombination models were inferred using an EM algorithm with the repgenHMM and IGoR tools. The tcR package in R was used for shared clonotype analysis, with sharing normalized by the product of cloneset sizes. To study raw recombination without the effects of thymic and clonal selection, out-of-frame nonproductive sequences were analyzed. TCRdb reanalyzed the raw reads on its own, using fastp at Q25 for trimming and MiXCR for clone calling, and kept in-frame beta chains. Every entry covers one CDR3 protein and lists the most common genes and DNA from its rows. The V and J calls here are based on TCRdb, not the publication. The sample has 1.5 million to 2 million distinct CDR3 sequences on record, roughly a third of them singletons. The ten largest clonotypes hold over 0.25% of the sample.

CDR1 and CDR2 (DFQATT, SNEGSKA) derive from the germline V gene (reference sequence). The V and J ends are trimmed by 5 bases and 6 bases, leaving 8 bases between them. The cysteine opens and the phenylalanine closes a CDR3 of 10 amino acids. Only CDR3 DNA is held: 30 bases, read in frame from base 1. This clonotype was obtained from a newborn girl in good health. Sequencing was done on a sample of cord blood. The chain links TRBV20-1 with TRBJ2-7; the D segment cannot be called with confidence. The DNA sequence follows: TGCAGTGCTTCAAAAGGCGAGCAGTACTTC. It codes for CSASKGEQYF.